This record concerns one T cell receptor beta chain sequence. What it recognizes is unknown. This sample is drawn from a study of lymphopenia after photon versus proton radiotherapy. Study outcomes and limitations: Under photons, naive T cells and diversity fell while effector/memory populations rose.

Sequenced by immunoSEQ multiplex PCR; TCRdb stores in-frame clones only, minus some. The table shows roughly 30,000 clones, with approximately 88% occurring only once. V shed 1 base and J 9 bases; nucleotides not matched to a gene: 6. CDR3 length: 16 amino acids. From germline, CDR1 is SGHVS and CDR2 FQNEAQ. This rearrangement joins TRBV7-8 to TRBJ2-2; 12 nucleotides line up with TRBD1. This sequence originates from a woman in her sixties with cholangiocarcinoma. Some clones in this sample may be carry-over from other donors' samples. This material consisted of peripheral blood, taken from a patient treated with proton-based radiotherapy. CDR3 region: CASSLEGGTGGWELFF. CDR3 sequence (DNA): TGTGCCAGCAGCTTAGAGGGTGGGACAGGGGGCTGGGAGCTGTTTTTT.